The T cell receptor (beta chain) described here comes from a study of T cell responses to AZD1222 COVID-19 vaccine. CDR1 is SEHNR and CDR2 is FQNEAQ in the germline V gene (reference sequence). Trimming cost V 5 bases and J 5 bases, with 15 bases left between them. The CDR3 sequence is 14 residues long. The table lists this clone with a few counts. Only in-frame clones appear in the TCRdb table, and some are missing; sequencing was by immunoSEQ multiplex PCR. The sample lists about 63,000 clones, 85% seen once, with roughly 18% in the top ten. This rearrangement joins TRBV7-9 to TRBJ1-2; no firm D call. The material sequenced was peripheral blood, taken on day 0 of AZD1222 vaccination. The receptor comes from an adult in good health. CDR3 sequence (DNA): TGTGCCAGCAGCATAACCGGGGAGTCTTATGGCTACACCTTC. Protein: CASSITGESYGYTF.